The entry below describes one T cell receptor (beta chain). This clonotype was recorded once. It lacks a known antigen. No much larger clonotype is one base removed from it; base qualities were not supplied. Inclusive of the bounding cysteine and phenylalanine, the CDR3 is 16 residues long. Of the read, only the CDR3 DNA is kept; its 48 bases are in frame from base 1. For CDR1 and CDR2, the germline V gene lists SGDLS and YYNGEE. Relative to germline, V is missing 0 bases and J is missing 7 bases, with 12 bases of the junction outside any gene match. Library generation was performed with 5' RACE. TCRdb names Illumina HiSeq 2000 as the instrument used. A universal primer binding site was added through template switching, and the final cDNA carried a unique molecular identifier so that TCR cDNA molecules could be counted accurately. First-strand cDNA for TCR alpha and beta chains was synthesized from specific primers in the conserved constant-segment region. To control for contamination, every cDNA library carried two barcodes: a SMART-Mk sample barcode plus Illumina barcodes. TruSeq adapter sequences, together with Illumina sample barcodes, were added in two successive PCR steps. The Illumina HiSeq platform was used with custom primers to sequence TCR alpha and beta cDNA libraries. The study's processing was this. MiGEC was used to process raw reads and extract unique molecular identifiers, and MiXCR was used to find CDR3 positions. For each individual, recombination models were inferred using an EM algorithm with the repgenHMM and IGoR tools. Shared clonotype analysis was performed with the tcR package in R, normalizing sharing by the product of cloneset sizes. Out-of-frame nonproductive sequences were analyzed to study raw recombination free of thymic and clonal selection effects. TCRdb cleaned the public reads at Q25 with fastp, built clones with MiXCR and kept in-frame beta chains. When rows share a CDR3 protein, they turn into one entry using the most common DNA and genes. For this entry, the V and J calls and clone size follow TCRdb and not the study's own pipeline. The sample table shows roughly 1.6 million distinct CDR3 sequences, and around a third are seen once. Clones ranked in the top ten supply more than 0.25% of the sample.

Every donor was a healthy Caucasian. This specimen belongs to a study of identical twins listed by TCRdb under 2016. Context from the whole study: To test whether fetal clonotypes persist, this study deep-sequenced TCR alpha and beta repertoires from monozygotic twins, from unrelated adults of various ages, and from cord blood. To rule out contamination, the twin experiments were replicated at different times with different library preparation protocols. Paper-wide results and their limitations: Out-of-frame TCR alpha sharing in monozygotic twins was systematically underestimated by recombination models, whereas sharing between unrelated individuals was in agreement with the recombination models. Excess twin sharing in beta out-of-frame sequences was weaker because fewer shared sequences lowered the signal-to-noise ratio. Compared with coincidental sharing between unrelated individuals, out-of-frame TCR alpha sequences shared between twins showed an excess of sequences with low generation probability. Because the same donors could not be followed over many years, conclusions were based on cross-sectional statistical analysis. Zero-insertion analyses could be partly confounded by invariant T cells such as MAIT and iNKT, though diverse VJ usage argued against such confounding for most clonotypes. Fewer insertions were carried by abundant cord blood beta clonotypes; a weaker similar trend was observed in young adult naive repertoires, while no such trend was observed in memory repertoires.

This clonotype originated in a newborn girl in good health. The V gene is TRBV9 and the J gene is TRBJ2-7; 8 bases in between match TRBD2. The sequencing input was cord blood. The DNA sequence reads TGTGCCAGCAGCGTAGAAGGAGCGGGGGAGTACAATGAGCAGTACTTC. The translation is CASSVEGAGEYNEQYF.